The rows below give T cell receptor beta chains drawn from one sample of a study of blood T cell repertoires in COVID-19. Measured with immunoSEQ multiplex PCR; TCRdb has only the in-frame clones, and not every one. The table records around 250,000 clones, roughly nine tenths of them present only once. The sequenced sample consisted of PBMCs or T cells enriched from blood (not recorded which). The receptors were gathered from a human donor in a cohort exposed to, infected with or recovered from COVID-19 (not recorded which). The donor label of this sample is uncertain. Both conserved end residues are part of each CDR3. A D gene is named only where the DNA matches it firmly. Where a row states a size, it is once, few, many or the class of an expanded clone; other rows omit it.

>NA|TRBJ2-1|TRBV3-1/TRBV3-2|NA
TGTGCCAGCAGCCCATTCGGGTCCAGGGCCAGCAATGAGCAGTTCTTC
CASSPFGSRASNEQFF
>NA|TRBJ2-1|TRBV7-2|TRBD2
TGTGCCAGCAGACCCGAGCGGGGGGGCTTCTACAATGAGCAGTTCTTC
CASRPERGGFYNEQFF
>NA|TRBJ2-1|TRBV4-1|TRBD1
TGCGCCAGCAGCCAATTGGCCGTCGGGACAGGGTCCGTGGAGCAGTTCTTC
CASSQLAVGTGSVEQFF
>NA|TRBJ1-4|TRBV6-2/TRBV6-3|NA
TGTGCCAGCAGCCCCGGACCCAGCGGAAAACTGTTTTTT
CASSPGPSGKLFF
>NA|TRBJ2-7|TRBV5-1|NA
TGCGCCAGCACTCCAAACGGCTACGAGCAGTACTTC
CASTPNGYEQYF
>NA|TRBJ2-5|TRBV9|TRBD2
TGTGCCAGCAGCTTTGGGGGGGAAGAGACCCAGTACTTC
CASSFGGEETQYF
>many|TRBJ1-2|TRBV19|TRBD1
TGTGCCGTGACAGGGGAGGGTAATGGCTACACCTTC
CAVTGEGNGYTF
>NA|TRBJ2-1|TRBV2|TRBD2
TGTGCCAGCAGGGGAGGACCCTCGGGGGGCAATGAGCAGTTCTTC
CASRGGPSGGNEQFF
>NA|TRBJ2-7|TRBV19|NA
TGTGCCAGTAGTATAGTCCGGGAGCACGAGCAGTACTTC
CASSIVREHEQYF
>NA|TRBJ2-1|TRBV18|NA
TGTGCCAGCTCACCACAGGACATCTCCTACAATGAGCAGTTCTTC
CASSPQDISYNEQFF
>once|TRBJ2-7|TRBV3-1/TRBV3-2|TRBD2
TGTGCCAGCAGCGAGGGCGGGGGATACGAGCAGTACTTC
CASSEGGGYEQYF
>NA|TRBJ1-2|TRBV11-2|TRBD1
TGTGCCAGCAGCGCGGACCGGGACAGGGGATTTTATGGCTACACCTTC
CASSADRDRGFYGYTF
>NA|TRBJ2-7|TRBV20-1|NA
TGCAGTGCTAGTTCAGGGGGGTACGAGCAGTACTTC
CSASSGGYEQYF
>NA|TRBJ1-1|TRBV5-4|NA
TGTGCCAGCAGACCGACAGGTTTCACTGAAGCTTTCTTT
CASRPTGFTEAFF
>NA|TRBJ1-1|TRBV2|NA
TGTGCCAGCCGCCGGACAGCCATGAACACTGAAGCTTTCTTT
CASRRTAMNTEAFF
>NA|TRBJ1-1|TRBV5-1|NA
TGCGCCAGCAGCGTCAGGGGAGACACTGAAGCTTTCTTT
CASSVRGDTEAFF
>NA|TRBJ1-5|TRBV6-1|NA
TGTGCCAGCAGTGCATGGCGGACTTTGGGGAATCAGCCCCAGCATTTT
CASSAWRTLGNQPQHF
>NA|TRBJ1-6|TRBV6-5|NA
TGTGCCAGCAGTTACTCGGGTCAGGGCACTTCACCCCTCCACTTT
CASSYSGQGTSPLHF
>NA|TRBJ1-1|TRBV4-3|TRBD1
TGCGCCAGCAGCCTAAAAGCCAGGGGGCTAGAGGGCACTGAAGCTTTCTTT
CASSLKARGLEGTEAFF
>NA|TRBJ2-1|TRBV5-1|TRBD2
TGCGCCAGCAGCTGGGGGACTAGCGGGGAGATAGGGCAGTTCTTC
CASSWGTSGEIGQFF
>once|TRBJ2-7|TRBV30|NA
TGTGCCTGGAGTCGGAGTGTCGACGAGCAGTACTTC
CAWSRSVDEQYF
>NA|TRBJ2-7|TRBV15|NA
TGTGCCACCAGCAGAGCCCGGACAACCTACGAGCAGTACTTC
CATSRARTTYEQYF
>NA|TRBJ2-7|TRBV19|TRBD2
TGTGTCAGTAGTCCGGGACTAGCGGGGAACGAGCAGTACTTC
CVSSPGLAGNEQYF
>few|TRBJ1-6|TRBV4-1|TRBD1
TGCGCCAGCAGCCACCTAGGGACAGGGGATTCACCCCTCCACTTT
CASSHLGTGDSPLHF
>NA|TRBJ1-2|TRBV7-9|NA
TGTGCCAGCAGCTTAATTGGGCATTGGGGCTACACCTTC
CASSLIGHWGYTF
>NA|TRBJ2-3|TRBV7-8|NA
TGTGCCAGCAGCCTAGAGGCTCGACTAGTGAAAGATACGCAGTATTTT
CASSLEARLVKDTQYF
>NA|TRBJ2-7|TRBV5-1|TRBD2
TGCGCCAGCAGCTTGGAAGCGGGGACCTACTACGAGCAGTACTTC
CASSLEAGTYYEQYF
>NA|TRBJ1-2|TRBV7-9|NA
TGTGCCAGCAGCTTATTTAACCGGGAGAGATTCCCTGGCCCTGGCTACACCTTC
CASSLFNRERFPGPGYTF
>NA|TRBJ1-6|TRBV7-3|NA
TGTGCCAGCAGCTTAACCGGAGGTTCACCCCTCCACTTT
CASSLTGGSPLHF
>NA|TRBJ1-1|TRBV6-5|TRBD1
TGTGCCAGCAGTACGTGGACAGGGACCGAAGCTTTCTTT
CASSTWTGTEAFF
>NA|TRBJ2-7|TRBV4-1|NA
TGCGCCAGCAGCCACTTCCCTCGCACAGGGACCGAGCAGTACTTC
CASSHFPRTGTEQYF
>NA|TRBJ1-1|TRBV11-2|TRBD1
TGTGCCAGCAGCGTGGACAGGACGGACACTGAAGCTTTCTTT
CASSVDRTDTEAFF
>NA|TRBJ1-1|TRBV7-6|NA
TGTGCCAGCAGCCCTCCCGGAGTGGGGGGGAGGACTGAAGCTTTCTTT
CASSPPGVGGRTEAFF
>NA|TRBJ1-1|TRBV7-8|NA
TGTGCCAGCAGCTCCGGACGAGGGACTGAAGCTTTCTTT
CASSSGRGTEAFF
>NA|TRBJ1-6|TRBV30|NA
TGTGCCTCATATTCCTATAATTCACCCCTCTACTTT
CASYSYNSPLYF
>NA|TRBJ2-7|TRBV11-2|TRBD1
TGTGCCAGCAGCCCTACCAGGGGGAAATACGAGCAGTACTTC
CASSPTRGKYEQYF
>NA|TRBJ2-5|TRBV30|NA
TGTGCCTGGAGTTATAAAGTCACGGAAGAGACCCAGTACTTC
CAWSYKVTEETQYF
>NA|TRBJ1-2|TRBV7-8|NA
TGTGCCAGCAGCCCAGGGCTTCGGGGCTACACCTTC
CASSPGLRGYTF
>NA|TRBJ2-2|TRBV9|NA
TGTGCCAGCAGCGTAGGACTGGCCAACACCGGGGAGCTGTTTTTT
CASSVGLANTGELFF
>NA|TRBJ2-7|TRBV6-5|TRBD1
TGTGCCAGCAGTTATGGGACAGGGGGCGAGCAGTACTTC
CASSYGTGGEQYF
>NA|TRBJ1-2|TRBV19|NA
TGTGCCAGTAGTATAAGGCCAGGGCTTCTTTTCTATGGCTACACCTTC
CASSIRPGLLFYGYTF
>NA|TRBJ1-4|TRBV21-1|NA
TGTGCCAGCAGCAAGGGTCGGTCTTTGGACAGCGACCATGAAGTGGCTAATGAAAAACTGTTTTTT
CASSKGRSLDSDHEVANEKLFF
>NA|TRBJ1-3|TRBV7-9|NA
TGTGCCAGCAGCTTAGGGAGGACTGGAAACACCATATATTTT
CASSLGRTGNTIYF
>NA|TRBJ2-7|TRBV13|NA
TGTGCCAGCAGCTTAGGGACAGCACTTCCTTTTCCCTCCTACGAGCAGTACTTC
CASSLGTALPFPSYEQYF